This is a list of T cell receptor beta chains from one sample in a study of blood T cell repertoires in COVID-19. Measured with immunoSEQ multiplex PCR; TCRdb has only the in-frame clones, and not every one. The sample lists more than 150,000 clones, roughly 83% occurring once. Specimen: peripheral blood. These receptor sequences come from a woman in her sixties or seventies with acute or convalescent COVID-19. The CDR3 runs from the conserved cysteine through the conserved F or W. A D gene is named only where the DNA matches it firmly. Some rows have no size entry. The others give once, few or many, or a class for an expanded clone.

j_gene | d_gene | abundance | v_gene | CDR3aa | CDR3nt
TRBJ2-1 | TRBD1 | . | TRBV11-3 | CASSLEDRGYNEQFF | TGTGCCAGCAGCTTAGAGGACAGGGGCTACAATGAGCAGTTCTTC
TRBJ1-1 | . | . | TRBV7-2 | CASSLSPGNTEAFF | TGTGCCAGCAGCTTAAGTCCGGGGAACACTGAAGCTTTCTTT
TRBJ1-5 | TRBD1 | . | TRBV4-1 | CASSQQTGYGQPQHF | TGCGCCAGCAGCCAACAGACAGGGTACGGACAGCCCCAGCATTTT
TRBJ2-5 | . | few | TRBV29-1 | CSVQGLETQYF | TGCAGCGTGCAGGGGTTAGAGACCCAGTACTTC
TRBJ1-6 | . | . | TRBV12-3/TRBV12-4 | CAISGGYNSPLHF | TGTGCCATATCCGGGGGGTATAATTCACCCCTCCACTTT
TRBJ1-1 | . | . | TRBV2 | CASSVQGLNTEAFF | TGTGCCAGCAGTGTGCAGGGGCTAAACACTGAAGCTTTCTTT
TRBJ1-5 | . | . | TRBV7-2 | CASSLGLAASRNQPQHF | TGTGCCAGCAGCTTAGGTCTGGCCGCCTCTCGCAATCAGCCCCAGCATTTT
TRBJ2-7 | TRBD2 | . | TRBV27 | CASSRTSGGSSYEQYF | TGTGCCAGCAGCCGGACTAGCGGGGGTAGCTCCTACGAGCAGTACTTC
TRBJ2-1 | TRBD2 | . | TRBV18 | CASSPTLAGGPREQFF | TGTGCCAGCTCCCCAACCCTAGCGGGGGGGCCCCGAGAGCAGTTCTTC
TRBJ2-1 | TRBD2 | . | TRBV2 | CASRGNGGAYNEQFF | TGTGCCAGCAGGGGGAACGGGGGGGCCTACAATGAGCAGTTCTTC
TRBJ2-1 | TRBD1 | . | TRBV7-9 | CASSPRARDRGRNEQFF | TGTGCCAGCAGCCCCAGGGCCCGGGACAGGGGGAGGAATGAGCAGTTCTTC
TRBJ1-2 | . | . | TRBV7-9 | CASSLVQAPNYGYTF | TGTGCCAGCAGCTTAGTACAGGCCCCTAACTATGGCTACACCTTC